These 10 T cell receptor beta chains came from one sample sequenced in a study of beta chain features in type 1 diabetes. The study reverse transcribed the entire isolated RNA, so it sequenced expressed TCRB transcripts. Measured with immunoSEQ multiplex PCR; TCRdb has only the in-frame clones, and not every one. Here the sample spans roughly 230,000 clones, roughly 9.6% being singletons. The sample comprised naive CD4+ T cells from blood. The receptors were sampled from a woman in her late teens or twenties in good health.

The V gene is TRBV5-4, the J gene TRBJ2-3, with D possibly being TRBD2 (5 bases). The CDR3 runs 14 residues. Trimming took off 4 bases at V and 6 bases at J, with 15 bases between the two ends. Germline CDR1 SGHNT, CDR2 YYREEE (reference sequence). The chain's CDR3 is CASSQAFGMDTQYF. The DNA of the CDR3 is TGTGCCAGCAGCCAAGCTTTCGGGATGGATACGCAGTATTTT.

This chain links TRBV5-6 with TRBJ1-2; the match to TRBD1 covers 7 bases. V lost 3 bases to trimming and J lost 6 bases; unmatched junction nucleotides: 8. Germline lookup yields CDR1 SGHDT and CDR2 YYEEEE. CDR3 length equals 14 residues. This chain's CDR3 is CASSSRQGDDGYTF. For the CDR3, the DNA is TGTGCCAGCAGCTCTCGACAGGGCGATGATGGCTACACCTTC.

The rearrangement joins TRBV18 to TRBJ2-7; no reliable D call. Germline CDR1 and CDR2: KGHSH and LQKENI. This CDR3 comprises 14 residues. V was pared by 6 bases and J by 2 bases, with 14 bases between. CDR3 in DNA: TGTGCCAGCTCGCCCCGGGTCAGCCCCTACGAGCAGTACTTC. Protein product: CASSPRVSPYEQYF.

The rearrangement uses TRBV30 and TRBJ1-4, with a tentative D call TRBD1 (5 bases). Germline V lookup: CDR1 GTSNPN, CDR2 SVGIG (reference sequence). The CDR3 covers 14 residues. V lost 2 bases and J lost 5, with 12 bases in between. DNA of the CDR3: TGTGCCTGGAGTCCAGACAGCCCCAATGAAAAACTGTTTTTT. Encoded protein: CAWSPDSPNEKLFF. Full variable domain (outside the CDR3, taken from reference TRBV30 and TRBJ1-4): SQTIHQWPATLVQPVGSPLSLECTVEGTSNPNLYWYRQAAGRGLQLLFYSVGIGQISSEVPQNLSASRPQDRQFILSSKKLLLSDSGFYLCAWSPDSPNEKLFFGSGTQLSVL.

This clone was detected only a few times. The chain uses TRBV27 and TRBJ1-2; possible D gene TRBD1, 6 bases. Trimming removed 0 bases from V and 7 bases from J, with 9 bases in between. The CDR3 consists of 13 residues. Germline V gene sequence: CDR1 MNHEY, CDR2 SMNVEV (reference sequence). Written as DNA, the CDR3 is TGTGCCAGCAGTTTATCAGCAGGGGCTGGCTACACCTTC. This translates into CASSLSAGAGYTF.

The chain uses TRBV28 and TRBJ1-5, with TRBD1 identical over 9 bases. Germline loops: CDR1 MDHEN, CDR2 SYDVKM. This CDR3 contains 16 residues. The ends lost 5 bases at V and 2 bases at J; junction bases unmatched: 7. CDR3 nucleotides: TGTGCCAGCAGTCCCACAGGGGGCAGGGGCAATCAGCCCCAGCATTTT. Protein: CASSPTGGRGNQPQHF. The whole variable domain, filled in from reference TRBV28 and TRBJ1-5, reads DVKVTQSSRYLVKRTGEKVFLECVQDMDHENMFWYRQDPGLGLRLIYFSYDVKMKEKGDIPEGYSVSREKKERFSLILESASTNQTSMYLCASSPTGGRGNQPQHFGDGTRLSIL.

The V gene is TRBV15, the J gene TRBJ2-7, with 11 bases that match TRBD1. The germline gives CDR1 LNHNV, CDR2 YYDKDF (reference sequence). CDR3 length: 16 amino acids. The J segment lost 1 base and the V segment lost 3 bases, leaving 5 bases of the junction unmatched. CDR3 bases: TGTGCCACCAGCAGCTGGGACAGGGGGTTGTCCTACGAGCAGTACTTC. Residues: CATSSWDRGLSYEQYF.

This chain connects TRBV5-1 to TRBJ1-1, with 7 bases lining up with TRBD1. Germline V lookup: CDR1 SGHRS, CDR2 YFSETQ. After removal of 0 bases from V and 3 bases from J, the junction contained 2 bases not matched to a gene. The CDR3 runs 14 residues. The CDR3 nucleotides are TGCGCCAGCAGCTTGGAAGGACAGGACACTGAAGCTTTCTTT. Translated, it gives CASSLEGQDTEAFF. Full variable domain (missing parts from reference TRBV5-1 and TRBJ1-1): KAGVTQTPRYLIKTRGQQVTLSCSPISGHRSVSWYQQTPGQGLQFLFEYFSETQRNKGNFPGRFSGRQFSNSRSEMNVSTLELGDSALYLCASSLEGQDTEAFFGQGTRLTVV.

This clone turned up a few times. The gene calls are TRBV9 and TRBJ2-3, with 10 bases that match TRBD1. The CDR3 runs to 15 residues. CDR1 is SGDLS, CDR2 YYNGEE, per germline. After removal of 3 bases from V and 6 bases from J, the junction contained 7 bases not matched to a gene. CDR3 region: CASSAGGQGSDTQYF. CDR3 in DNA: TGTGCCAGCAGCGCCGGGGGACAGGGGTCCGATACGCAGTATTTT.

This rearrangement joins TRBV29-1 to TRBJ1-1, with 8 bases matching TRBD1. The J segment lost 4 bases and the V segment lost 3 bases, leaving 4 bases of the junction unmatched. Germline CDR1 reads SQVTM; CDR2 reads ANQGSEA. The CDR3 consists of 13 residues. In DNA, the CDR3 is TGCAGCGTTGAGGTTACAGGGGGCACTGAAGCTTTCTTT. The encoded protein is CSVEVTGGTEAFF.